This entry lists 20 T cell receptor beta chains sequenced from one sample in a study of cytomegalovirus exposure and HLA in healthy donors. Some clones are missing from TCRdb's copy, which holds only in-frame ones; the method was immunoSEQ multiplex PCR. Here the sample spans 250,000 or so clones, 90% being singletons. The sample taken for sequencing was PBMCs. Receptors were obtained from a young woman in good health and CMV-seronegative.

DNA for the CDR3: TGCAGCGCCCGGACAGGGAAAGGCTACACCTTC. It yields the protein CSARTGKGYTF. The chain couples TRBV29-1 to TRBJ1-2; TRBD1 matches at 8 bases. V lost 7 bases, J lost 8 bases, and 6 bases stayed unmatched. Per germline, CDR1 SQVTM and CDR2 ANQGSEA. This CDR3 is 11 amino acids long.

CDR3 sequence reads: CAWSVGVHGYTF. The CDR3 coding sequence is TGTGCCTGGAGTGTAGGGGTCCATGGCTACACCTTC. The J gene is TRBJ1-2, the V gene TRBV30; perhaps TRBD1 as D (5 bases). The CDR3 consists of 12 residues. Trimming left V 0 bases short and J 6 bases short, with 8 bases between. Per the germline V gene, CDR1 is GTSNPN and CDR2 is SVGIG (reference sequence). The whole variable domain, filled in from reference TRBV30 and TRBJ1-2, reads SQTIHQWPATLVQPVGSPLSLECTVEGTSNPNLYWYRQAAGRGLQLLFYSVGIGQISSEVPQNLSASRPQDRQFILSSKKLLLSDSGFYLCAWSVGVHGYTFGSGTRLTVV.

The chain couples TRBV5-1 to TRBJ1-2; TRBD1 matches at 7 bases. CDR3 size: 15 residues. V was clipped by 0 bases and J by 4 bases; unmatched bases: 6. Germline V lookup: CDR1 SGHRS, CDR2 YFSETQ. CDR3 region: CASSLGIGTVYGYTF. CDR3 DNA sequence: TGCGCCAGCAGCTTGGGGATCGGGACAGTCTATGGCTACACCTTC.

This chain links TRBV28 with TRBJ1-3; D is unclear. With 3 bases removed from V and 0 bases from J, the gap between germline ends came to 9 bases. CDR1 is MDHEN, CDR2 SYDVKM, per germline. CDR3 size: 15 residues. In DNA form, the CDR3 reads TGTGCCAGCAGTTTCGACACTGGCTCTGGAAACACCATATATTTT. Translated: CASSFDTGSGNTIYF.

The CDR3 DNA is TGTGCCAGCAGTGAAGGTCCAGGGGGGACCCAGTACTTC. Translated: CASSEGPGGTQYF. This rearrangement joins TRBV6-1 to TRBJ2-5; 7 nucleotides agree with TRBD1. The germline CDR1 and CDR2 sequences are MNHNS and SASEGT. Trimming at V came to 1 base and at J to 7 bases, leaving 3 bases not matched to a gene. CDR3 length: 13 amino acids.

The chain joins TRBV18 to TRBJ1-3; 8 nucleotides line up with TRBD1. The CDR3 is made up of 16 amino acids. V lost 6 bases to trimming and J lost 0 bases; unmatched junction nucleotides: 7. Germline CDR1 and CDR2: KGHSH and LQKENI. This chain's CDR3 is CASSGTGQNSGNTIYF. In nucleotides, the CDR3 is TGTGCCAGCTCCGGGACAGGTCAAAACTCTGGAAACACCATATATTTT.

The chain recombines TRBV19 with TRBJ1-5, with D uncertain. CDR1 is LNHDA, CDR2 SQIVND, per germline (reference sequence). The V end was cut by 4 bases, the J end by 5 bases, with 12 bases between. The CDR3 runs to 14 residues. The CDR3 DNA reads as TGTGCCAGTAGTACTCGAATAGCAGATCAGCCCCAGCATTTT. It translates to CASSTRIADQPQHF. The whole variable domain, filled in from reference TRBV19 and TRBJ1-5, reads DGGITQSPKYLFRKEGQNVTLSCEQNLNHDAMYWYRQDPGQGLRLIYYSQIVNDFQKGDIAEGYSVSREKKESFPLTVTSAQKNPTAFYLCASSTRIADQPQHFGDGTRLSIL.

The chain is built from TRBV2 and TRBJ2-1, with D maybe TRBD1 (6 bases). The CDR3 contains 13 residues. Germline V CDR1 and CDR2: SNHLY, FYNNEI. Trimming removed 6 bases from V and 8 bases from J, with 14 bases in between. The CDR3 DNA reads TGTGCCAGCAGCGACCCCCAGGGGCATGAGCAGTTCTTC. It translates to CASSDPQGHEQFF.

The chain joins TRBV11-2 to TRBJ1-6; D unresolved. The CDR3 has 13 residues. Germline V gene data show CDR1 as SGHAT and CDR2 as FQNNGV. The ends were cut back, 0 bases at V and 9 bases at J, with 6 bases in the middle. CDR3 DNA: TGTGCCAGCAGCTTAGATGCGGGTTCACCCCTCCACTTT. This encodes CASSLDAGSPLHF. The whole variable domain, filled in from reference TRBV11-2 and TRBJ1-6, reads EAGVAQSPRYKIIEKRQSVAFWCNPISGHATLYWYQQILGQGPKLLIQFQNNGVVDDSQLPKDRFSAERLKGVDSTLKIQPAKLEDSAVYLCASSLDAGSPLHFGNGTRLTVT.

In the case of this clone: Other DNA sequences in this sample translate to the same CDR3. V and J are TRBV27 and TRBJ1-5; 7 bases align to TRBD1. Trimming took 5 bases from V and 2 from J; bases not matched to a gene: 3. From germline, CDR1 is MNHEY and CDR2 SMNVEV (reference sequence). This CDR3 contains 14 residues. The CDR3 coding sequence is TGTGCCAGCAGTCCCGACAGGGGCAATCAGCCCCAGCATTTT. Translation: CASSPDRGNQPQHF.

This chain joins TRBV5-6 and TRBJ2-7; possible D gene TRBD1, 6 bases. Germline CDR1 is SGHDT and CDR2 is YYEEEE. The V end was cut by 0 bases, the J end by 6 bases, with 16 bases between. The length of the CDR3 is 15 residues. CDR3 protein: CASSLGGRGELEQYF. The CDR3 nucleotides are TGTGCCAGCAGCTTGGGTGGCAGGGGAGAGCTCGAGCAGTACTTC.

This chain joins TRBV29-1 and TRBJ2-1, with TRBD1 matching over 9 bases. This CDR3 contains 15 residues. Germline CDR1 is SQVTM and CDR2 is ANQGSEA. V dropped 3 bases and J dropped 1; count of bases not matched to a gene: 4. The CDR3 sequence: CSVDRTGESYNEQFF. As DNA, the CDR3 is TGCAGCGTTGATCGGACAGGGGAATCCTACAATGAGCAGTTCTTC.

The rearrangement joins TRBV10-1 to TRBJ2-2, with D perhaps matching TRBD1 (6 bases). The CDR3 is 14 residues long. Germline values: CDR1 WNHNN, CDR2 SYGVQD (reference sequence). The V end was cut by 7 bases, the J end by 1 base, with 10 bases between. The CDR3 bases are TGCGCCAGCACTCGGGACATGAACACCGGGGAGCTGTTTTTT. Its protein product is CASTRDMNTGELFF.

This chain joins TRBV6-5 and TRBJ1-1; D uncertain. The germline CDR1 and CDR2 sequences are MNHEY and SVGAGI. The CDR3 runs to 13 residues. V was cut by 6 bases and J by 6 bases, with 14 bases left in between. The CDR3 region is CASSLGSAAEAFF. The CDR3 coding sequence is TGTGCCAGCAGCCTAGGTAGTGCGGCTGAAGCTTTCTTT.

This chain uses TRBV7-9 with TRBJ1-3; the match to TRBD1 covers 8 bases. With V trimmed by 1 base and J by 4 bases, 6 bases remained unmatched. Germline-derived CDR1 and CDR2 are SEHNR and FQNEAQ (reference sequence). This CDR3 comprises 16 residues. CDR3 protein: CASSLGWQGAGNTIYF. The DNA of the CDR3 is TGTGCCAGCAGCTTAGGTTGGCAGGGGGCCGGAAACACCATATATTTT. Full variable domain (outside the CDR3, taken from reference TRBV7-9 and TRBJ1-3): DTGVSQNPRHKITKRGQNVTFRCDPISEHNRLYWYRQTLGQGPEFLTYFQNEAQLEKSRLLSDRFSAERPKGSFSTLEIQRTEQGDSAMYLCASSLGWQGAGNTIYFGEGSWLTVV.

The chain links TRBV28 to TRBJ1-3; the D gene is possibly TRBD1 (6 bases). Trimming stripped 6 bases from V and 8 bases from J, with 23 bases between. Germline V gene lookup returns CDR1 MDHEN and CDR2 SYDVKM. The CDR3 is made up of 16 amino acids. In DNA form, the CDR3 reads TGTGCCAGCAGCTCCCTGTTCGGGACACCTTACCACACCATATATTTT. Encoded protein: CASSSLFGTPYHTIYF.

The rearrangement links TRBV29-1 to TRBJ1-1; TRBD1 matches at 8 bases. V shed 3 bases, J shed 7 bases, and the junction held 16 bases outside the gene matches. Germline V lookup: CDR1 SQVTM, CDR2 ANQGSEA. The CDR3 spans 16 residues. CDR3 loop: CSVDGFWDRPVGEAFF. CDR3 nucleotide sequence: TGCAGCGTTGATGGTTTCTGGGACAGGCCGGTAGGTGAAGCTTTCTTT.

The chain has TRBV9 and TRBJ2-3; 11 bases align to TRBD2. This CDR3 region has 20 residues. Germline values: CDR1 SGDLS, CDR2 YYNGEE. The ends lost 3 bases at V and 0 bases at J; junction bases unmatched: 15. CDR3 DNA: TGTGCCAGCAGCGGACGACATAGCGGGGGGGCCTCAGATAGCACAGATACGCAGTATTTT. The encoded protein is CASSGRHSGGASDSTDTQYF.

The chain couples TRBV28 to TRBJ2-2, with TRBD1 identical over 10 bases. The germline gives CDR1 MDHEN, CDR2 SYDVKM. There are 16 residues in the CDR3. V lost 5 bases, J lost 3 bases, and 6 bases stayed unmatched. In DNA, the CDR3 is TGTGCCAGCAGTGGGCGGGGGACAGGGGACACCGGGGAGCTGTTTTTT. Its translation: CASSGRGTGDTGELFF.

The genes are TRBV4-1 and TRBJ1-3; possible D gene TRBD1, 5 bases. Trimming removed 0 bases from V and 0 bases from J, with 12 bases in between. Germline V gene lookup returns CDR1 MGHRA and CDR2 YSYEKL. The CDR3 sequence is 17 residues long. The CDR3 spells CASSQDSGRASGNTIYF. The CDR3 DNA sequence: TGCGCCAGCAGCCAAGACTCCGGCAGGGCCTCTGGAAACACCATATATTTT.